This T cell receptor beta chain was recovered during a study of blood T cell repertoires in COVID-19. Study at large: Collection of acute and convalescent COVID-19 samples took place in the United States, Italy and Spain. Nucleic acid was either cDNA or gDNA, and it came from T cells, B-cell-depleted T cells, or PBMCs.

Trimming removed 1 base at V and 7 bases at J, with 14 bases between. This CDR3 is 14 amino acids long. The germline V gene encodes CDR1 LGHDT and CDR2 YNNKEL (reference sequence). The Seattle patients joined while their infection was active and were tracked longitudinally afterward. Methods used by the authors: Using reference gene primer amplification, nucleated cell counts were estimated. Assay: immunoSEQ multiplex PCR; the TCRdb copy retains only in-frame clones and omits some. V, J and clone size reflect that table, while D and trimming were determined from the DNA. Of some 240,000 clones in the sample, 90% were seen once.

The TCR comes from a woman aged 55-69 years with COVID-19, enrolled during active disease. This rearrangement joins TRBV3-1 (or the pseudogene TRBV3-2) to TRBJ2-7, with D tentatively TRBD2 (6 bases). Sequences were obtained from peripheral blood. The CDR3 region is CASSQAGEYREQYF. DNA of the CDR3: TGTGCCAGCAGCCAAGCGGGGGAATACAGGGAGCAGTACTTC.